This T cell receptor (beta chain) appears in the sequencing data of a study of cytomegalovirus exposure and HLA in healthy donors. Germline loops: CDR1 LGHNA, CDR2 YSLEER. The CDR3 length is 18 residues. Trimming shortened V by 1 base and J by 7 bases, and 20 bases separated the two germline ends. Comments on this clone: What it binds is unknown.

Findings and caveats of the study: In a later analysis, TCR beta V- and J-gene trimming was associated with a missense DCLRE1C variant.

Researchers ran the PCR with 60 Vbeta and 13 Jbeta primers. Only in-frame clones appear in the TCRdb table, and some are missing; sequencing was by immunoSEQ multiplex PCR. This sample yields over 85,000 clones, of which approximately 78% are seen a single time; around 1.3% belongs to the top ten. Sequencing was carried out using PBMCs. The J gene is TRBJ1-6, the V gene TRBV4-3, with a possible D match to TRBD1 (5 bases). This receptor was identified in a young woman in good health and CMV-seronegative. This CDR3 is CASSQGPGQRIPNSPLHF. CDR3 nucleotides: TGCGCCAGCAGCCAAGGACCAGGGCAACGAATTCCCAATTCACCCCTCCACTTT.